What follows are 10 T cell receptor beta chains derived from one specimen sequenced in a study of blood T cell repertoires in COVID-19. TCRdb's copy holds only in-frame clones and misses some; the assay was immunoSEQ multiplex PCR. Here the sample spans roughly 330,000 clones, 80% to 90% being singletons. The material sequenced was PBMCs or T cells enriched from blood (not recorded which). The source is a young man who had recovered from COVID-19.

This rearrangement joins TRBV11-3 to TRBJ1-6; the match to TRBD1 covers 10 bases. With V trimmed by 5 bases and J by 9 bases, 1 base remained unmatched. Germline CDR1 SGHNT, CDR2 YENEEA. The CDR3 totals 13 residues. The CDR3 sequence is CASSRDRGSPLHF. In DNA form, the CDR3 reads TGTGCCAGCAGCCGGGACAGGGGTTCACCCCTCCACTTT.

The rearrangement links TRBV4-1 to TRBJ2-7; 9 bases fit TRBD1. With V trimmed by 3 bases and J by 5 bases, 8 bases remained unmatched. CDR1 is MGHRA, CDR2 YSYEKL, per germline. This CDR3 contains 15 residues. The CDR3 region is CASSHDGTGLDEQYF. The CDR3 bases are TGCGCCAGCAGCCACGACGGGACAGGGCTTGACGAGCAGTACTTC.

J is TRBJ1-5 and V is TRBV18; D is ambiguous. Germline-derived CDR1 and CDR2 are KGHSH and LQKENI. V was pared by 5 bases and J by 6 bases, with 17 bases between. The CDR3 runs to 15 residues. The chain's CDR3 is CASSGPRGEGQPQHF. The CDR3 nucleotides are TGTGCCAGCTCAGGTCCCCGGGGAGAGGGTCAGCCCCAGCATTTT. The whole variable domain, remainder taken from reference TRBV18 and TRBJ1-5, is NAGVMQNPRHLVRRRGQEARLRCSPMKGHSHVYWYRQLPEEGLKFMVYLQKENIIDESGMPKERFSAEFPKEGPSILRIQQVVRGDSAAYFCASSGPRGEGQPQHFGDGTRLSIL.

The CDR3 nucleotides are TGCAGCGTTGTTGTAATCGTAGTTTCCTACAATGAGCAGTTCTTC. Translating it yields CSVVVIVVSYNEQFF. This rearrangement joins TRBV29-1 to TRBJ2-1; D unclear. V was trimmed by 4 bases and J by 1 base, leaving 14 bases between them. The CDR3 extends over 15 amino acids. CDR1 is SQVTM and CDR2 is ANQGSEA in the germline V gene.

The CDR3 coding sequence is TGTGCCAGCAGGGGAGGACAGGAGGGCACTGAAGCTTTCTTT. Its protein is CASRGGQEGTEAFF. The chain couples TRBV2 to TRBJ1-1; the match to TRBD1 covers 7 bases. Germline V gives CDR1 SNHLY, CDR2 FYNNEI. V shed 6 bases, J shed 4 bases, and the junction held 8 bases outside the gene matches. CDR3 length equals 14 residues.

The V gene is TRBV6-5, the J gene TRBJ2-5; D is ambiguous. CDR1 and CDR2 from the germline V gene are MNHEY and SVGAGI. Trimming cost V 7 bases and J 4 bases, with 4 bases left between them. The CDR3 is 10 amino acids. CDR3 DNA: TGTGCCAGCAAGCGAGAGACCCAGTACTTC. It specifies CASKRETQYF.

The chain links TRBV27 to TRBJ1-5; D not certain. The CDR3 runs 17 residues. Germline loops: CDR1 MNHEY, CDR2 SMNVEV (reference sequence). Trimming removed 2 bases from V and 3 bases from J, with 17 bases in between. CDR3 loop: CASSLDGGRRDNQPQHF. Written as DNA, the CDR3 is TGTGCCAGCAGTTTAGATGGCGGGAGGAGGGACAATCAGCCCCAGCATTTT.

The V and J genes are TRBV18 and TRBJ2-5; no clear D gene. Trimming removed 2 bases at V and 4 bases at J, with 8 bases between. CDR1 and CDR2 (germline): KGHSH, LQKENI. The CDR3 consists of 13 residues. In DNA, the CDR3 is TGTGCCAGCTCACCAGATCAGGCAGAGACCCAGTACTTC. It specifies CASSPDQAETQYF.

The gene calls are TRBV13 and TRBJ2-1, with 7 bases aligning to TRBD1. Trimming at V came to 4 bases and at J to 6 bases, leaving 9 bases not matched to a gene. The CDR3 consists of 15 residues. Germline CDR1 reads PRHDT; CDR2 reads FYEKMQ (reference sequence). The CDR3 DNA reads as TGTGCCAGCAGCTCCAGACAGGGAGTGGCCAATGAGCAGTTCTTC. Translated: CASSSRQGVANEQFF.

The chain links TRBV10-2 to TRBJ1-4; the match to TRBD1 covers 8 bases. CDR3 size: 15 residues. Looked up from germline, CDR1 is WSHSY and CDR2 is SAAADI. V shed 3 bases and J 0 bases; nucleotides not matched to a gene: 0. The CDR3 is CASSEQGATNEKLFF. The CDR3, as DNA: TGCGCCAGCAGTGAACAGGGGGCAACTAATGAAAAACTGTTTTTT.